This section outlines one T cell receptor (beta chain) sequence together with its context. Antigen: not known. This sample is part of a study of T cell repertoires in cytomegalovirus infection. Looking at the study overall: It was the public TCR beta signatures that indicated both CMV infection and matching HLA type. The study's findings and limits: The ex vivo response was dominated by HLA-C-restricted CMV-specific TCR beta clonotypes. Pooled public TCR beta family frequency picked out CMV carriers with the relevant HLA.

V was clipped by 0 bases and J by 4 bases, with 14 bases between them. This CDR3 comprises 16 residues. TCRdb passed the reads through MiXCR, listing each CDR3 protein once. Here the sample spans roughly 730,000 distinct CDR3 sequences, around 30% being singletons. This chain links TRBV12-3 or TRBV12-4 with TRBJ2-3; D is undetermined. Sequencing was performed on cultured PBMCs, taken from culture after CMV antigen stimulation. This TCR was recovered from a human donor in good health (CMV status not recorded). Some clones in this sample may be carry-over from other donors' samples. Written as DNA, the CDR3 is TGTGCCAGCAGTTTAGCGATAAGTAGTATCTCAGATACGCAGTATTTT. Translated: CASSLAISSISDTQYF.